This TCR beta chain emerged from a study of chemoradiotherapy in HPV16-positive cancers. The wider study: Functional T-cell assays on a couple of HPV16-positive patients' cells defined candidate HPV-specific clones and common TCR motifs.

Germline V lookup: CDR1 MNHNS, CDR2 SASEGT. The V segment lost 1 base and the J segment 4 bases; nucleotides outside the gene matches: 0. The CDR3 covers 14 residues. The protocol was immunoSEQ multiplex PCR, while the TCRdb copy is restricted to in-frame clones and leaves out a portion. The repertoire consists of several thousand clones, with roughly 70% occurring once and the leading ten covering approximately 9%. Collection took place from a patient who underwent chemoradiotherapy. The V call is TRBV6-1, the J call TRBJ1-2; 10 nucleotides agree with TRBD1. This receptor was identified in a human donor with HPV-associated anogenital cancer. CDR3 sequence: CASSEGTGGYGYTF. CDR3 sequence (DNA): TGTGCCAGCAGTGAAGGGACAGGGGGCTATGGCTACACCTTC.